The clone carrying this T cell receptor (beta chain) occurred many times. The CDR3 consists of 16 residues. With 6 bases clipped from V and 9 bases from J, the junction kept 15 bases outside the gene matches. CDR1 is SEHNR and CDR2 is FQNEAQ in the germline V gene (reference sequence). Each CDR3 protein gets one entry after TCRdb re-called the 5' RACE reads with MiXCR. The data contain tens of thousands of distinct CDR3 sequences, 8% to 10% of them singletons. The data belong to a study of chronic HIV infection and antiretroviral therapy. The sample was peripheral blood. The rearrangement joins TRBV7-9 to TRBJ2-1, with 9 bases fitting TRBD1. This receptor was obtained from an adult who had HIV and had not received antiretroviral therapy, or was an uninfected healthy control (not recorded which). CDR3 protein: CASRGIGQGSLGEQFF. In DNA form, the CDR3 reads TGTGCCAGCAGGGGAATTGGACAGGGGAGTCTCGGTGAGCAGTTCTTC. Full variable domain (remainder filled in from reference TRBV7-9 and TRBJ2-1): DTGVSQNPRHKITKRGQNVTFRCDPISEHNRLYWYRQTLGQGPEFLTYFQNEAQLEKSRLLSDRFSAERPKGSFSTLEIQRTEQGDSAMYLCASRGIGQGSLGEQFFGPGTRLTVL.